These 20 T cell receptor beta chains share one sample of origin, sequenced in a study of T cell responses to AZD1222 COVID-19 vaccine. Sequenced by immunoSEQ multiplex PCR; TCRdb stores in-frame clones only, minus some. This sample has about 120,000 clones, with around 90% found just once. Sequencing used peripheral blood, obtained 28 days after the second dose of the MenACWY control vaccine. Receptor source: an adult who received the MenACWY meningococcal vaccine as a control.

The chain joins TRBV7-2 to TRBJ2-1; 9 bases map to TRBD2. The germline V gene encodes CDR1 SGHTA and CDR2 FQGNSA. Trimming at V came to 1 base and at J to 0 bases, leaving 1 base not matched to a gene. The CDR3 runs to 16 residues. The CDR3 sequence: CASSLGGRGSYNEQFF. The CDR3 bases are TGTGCCAGCAGCTTAGGCGGGAGGGGCTCCTACAATGAGCAGTTCTTC.

The gene calls are TRBV28 and TRBJ1-2, with D unclear. V was pared by 2 bases and J by 2 bases, with 12 bases between. The CDR3 spans 15 residues. CDR1 is MDHEN and CDR2 is SYDVKM in the germline V gene. The CDR3 loop is CASSLRSAGNYGYTF. CDR3 sequence (DNA): TGTGCCAGCAGTTTAAGGTCCGCGGGGAACTATGGCTACACCTTC.

This clone was counted once. V and J are TRBV19 and TRBJ1-2, with 12 bases lining up with TRBD1. Losses at the gene ends were 4 bases for V and 7 bases for J; bases not matched to a gene: 4. CDR1 LNHDA and CDR2 SQIVND come from the germline V gene (reference sequence). The CDR3 consists of 14 residues. CDR3 protein: CASSTLGQGAGYTF. CDR3 coding DNA: TGTGCCAGTAGTACCCTGGGACAGGGGGCTGGCTACACCTTC.

The rearrangement links TRBV7-9 to TRBJ2-7, with 7 bases matching TRBD2. The junction had 5 bases not matched to a gene; V was cut back by 6 bases and J by 3 bases. CDR1 is SEHNR and CDR2 is FQNEAQ in the germline V gene (reference sequence). The CDR3 extends over 13 amino acids. This CDR3 reads CASSSGLLYEQYF. CDR3 nucleotides: TGTGCCAGCAGTAGCGGGCTTCTCTACGAGCAGTACTTC. Full variable domain (missing parts from reference TRBV7-9 and TRBJ2-7): DTGVSQNPRHKITKRGQNVTFRCDPISEHNRLYWYRQTLGQGPEFLTYFQNEAQLEKSRLLSDRFSAERPKGSFSTLEIQRTEQGDSAMYLCASSSGLLYEQYFGPGTRLTVT.

The chain uses TRBV3-1 (or the pseudogene TRBV3-2) and TRBJ1-1; a weak D match, TRBD1 (6 bases). V lost 1 base to trimming and J lost 5 bases, with 11 bases between them. In germline, CDR1 is LGHDT, CDR2 YNNKEL (reference sequence). The CDR3 totals 14 residues. CDR3 protein: CASSQAGVGTEAFF. The CDR3 DNA is TGTGCCAGCAGCCAAGCAGGGGTGGGGACTGAAGCTTTCTTT.

This rearrangement joins TRBV11-2 to TRBJ2-2; no clear D gene. The length of the CDR3 is 18 residues. V lost 4 bases to trimming and J lost 0 bases, with 18 bases between them. The germline V gene has CDR1 SGHAT and CDR2 FQNNGV. The CDR3 DNA sequence: TGTGCCAGCAGCTCCCGACTGGCGCGAGCTACGAACACCGGGGAGCTGTTTTTT. Its protein product is CASSSRLARATNTGELFF.

This rearrangement joins TRBV4-3 to TRBJ2-5, with unresolved D. The CDR3 has 16 residues. With 0 bases removed from V and 0 bases from J, the gap between germline ends came to 11 bases. Germline V lookup: CDR1 LGHNA, CDR2 YSLEER. As DNA, the CDR3 is TGCGCCAGCAGCCAAGATTGGGGTAACTACCAAGAGACCCAGTACTTC. Amino acid sequence: CASSQDWGNYQETQYF.

The chain is built from TRBV9 and TRBJ1-2, with TRBD1 identical over 8 bases. The junction had 7 bases not matched to a gene; V was cut back by 2 bases and J by 4 bases. Germline-derived CDR1 and CDR2 are SGDLS and YYNGEE. CDR3 length: 15 residues. This chain's CDR3 is CASSVSSGGGYGYTF. The CDR3 region has the DNA TGTGCCAGCAGCGTCTCTTCAGGGGGCGGCTATGGCTACACCTTC.

J is TRBJ2-3 and V is TRBV5-4; 12 bases fit TRBD2. The V segment lost 2 bases and the J segment 4 bases; nucleotides outside the gene matches: 5. Germline assignment: CDR1 SGHNT and CDR2 YYREEE (reference sequence). The CDR3 runs 16 residues. The CDR3 DNA is TGTGCCAGCAGCTTAAGACTAGCGGGGGCTGCAGATACGCAGTATTTT. Translation gives CASSLRLAGAADTQYF. The variable domain in full, with the rest retrieved from reference TRBV5-4 and TRBJ2-3, is ETGVTQSPTHLIKTRGQQVTLRCSSQSGHNTVSWYQQALGQGPQFIFQYYREEENGRGNFPPRFSGLQFPNYSSELNVNALELDDSALYLCASSLRLAGAADTQYFGPGTRLTVL.

V is TRBV24-1 and J is TRBJ2-1; 8 bases are shared with TRBD1. Per germline, CDR1 KGHDR and CDR2 SFDVKD. CDR3 length: 15 residues. With V trimmed by 8 bases and J by 7 bases, 12 bases remained unmatched. CDR3 nucleotide sequence: TGTGCCACCAAACCCCGAGACAGGGGATCTAATGAGCAGTTCTTC. Amino acids: CATKPRDRGSNEQFF.

A few counts support this clone. The chain recombines TRBV21-1 with TRBJ1-5; the table's D call TRBD1 went unverified against the DNA. TRBV21-1 is a pseudogene. The CDR3 is 21 residues long. The CDR3 loop is CASSKDAGPPRQGVSNQPQHF. CDR3 nucleotides: TGTGCCAGCAGCAAAGATGCTGGCCCCCCGAGACAGGGGGTTAGCAATCAGCCCCAGCATTTT.

V is TRBV5-6 and J is TRBJ1-5; the D gene is possibly TRBD1 (6 bases). V was cut by 1 base and J by 4 bases, with 9 bases left in between. Germline CDR1 and CDR2: SGHDT and YYEEEE. This CDR3 has 14 residues. CDR3 loop: CASSLSTGNQPQHF. CDR3 nucleotide sequence: TGTGCCAGCAGCTTGAGTACAGGGAATCAGCCCCAGCATTTT.

V and J are TRBV7-9 and TRBJ2-7; D remains unclear. Germline V gives CDR1 SEHNR, CDR2 FQNEAQ (reference sequence). The germline V and J ends were trimmed by 5 bases and 4 bases, with 12 bases remaining between them. The length of the CDR3 is 13 residues. The CDR3 here is CASSRALRYEQYF. As DNA, the CDR3 is TGTGCCAGCAGCCGGGCTCTGAGATACGAGCAGTACTTC.

Here the CDR3 reads CASSLGGTGAYNEQFF. The CDR3 DNA reads TGCGCCAGCAGCTTGGGGGGAACAGGAGCCTACAATGAGCAGTTCTTC. The chain combines TRBV5-1 with TRBJ2-1; D might be TRBD1 (5 bases). The CDR3 length is 16 residues. Trimming shortened V by 0 bases and J by 2 bases, and 12 bases separated the two germline ends. Germline V gives CDR1 SGHRS, CDR2 YFSETQ.

The chain links TRBV12-3 or TRBV12-4 to TRBJ2-3; D is unclear. The V and J ends lost 1 base and 7 bases respectively, with 6 bases between them. This CDR3 comprises 12 residues. The CDR3 loop is CASSLEVYTQYF. In DNA form, the CDR3 reads TGTGCCAGCAGTTTAGAGGTTTATACGCAGTATTTT.

V and J are TRBV4-2 and TRBJ2-3; perhaps TRBD2 as D (5 bases). V was clipped by 2 bases and J by 1 base, with 10 bases between them. This CDR3 is built from 15 residues. Germline V gene data show CDR1 as LGHNA and CDR2 as YNFKEQ. The DNA of the CDR3 is TGTGCCAGCAGCCAATTTCTCGGGGGCACAGATACGCAGTATTTT. Amino acids: CASSQFLGGTDTQYF.

The chain carries TRBV7-9 and TRBJ2-7; tentative D call: TRBD2 (6 bases). Deletions cut 7 bases from V and 3 bases from J, with 16 bases between. There are 14 residues in the CDR3. Germline-derived CDR1 and CDR2 are SEHNR and FQNEAQ (reference sequence). The DNA for the CDR3 is TGTGCCAGCACCGCTTCCTCCGGGGGCTACGAGCAGTACTTC. This codes for CASTASSGGYEQYF.

This clone was counted a single time. The CDR3 loop is CATSTGLAGLRGQETQYF. The CDR3 DNA reads TGTGCCACCAGCACAGGACTAGCGGGACTACGGGGGCAAGAGACCCAGTACTTC. The chain employs TRBV15 and TRBJ2-5; TRBD2 matches 12 bases. The V segment lost 4 bases and the J segment 2 bases; nucleotides outside the gene matches: 11. CDR3 length: 18 amino acids. The germline CDR1 and CDR2 sequences are LNHNV and YYDKDF (reference sequence).

This sequence joins TRBV7-2 and TRBJ1-6; no definite D call. CDR1 and CDR2 (germline): SGHTA, FQGNSA. V shed 1 base and J shed 7 bases, with 11 bases lying between them. The CDR3 is made up of 15 amino acids. The CDR3 nucleotides are TGTGCCAGCAGCTTAGTTACGGGCGCAAATTCACCCCTCCACTTT. Translated: CASSLVTGANSPLHF.

The chain is built from TRBV7-9 and TRBJ1-1, with D unclear. V lost 5 bases, J lost 1 base, and 11 bases lay in between. Germline V gene lookup returns CDR1 SEHNR and CDR2 FQNEAQ (reference sequence). This CDR3 spans 14 amino acids. The CDR3 here is CASSRGGKNTEAFF. The CDR3 DNA reads TGTGCCAGCAGCCGAGGTGGAAAGAACACTGAAGCTTTCTTT. Complete variable domain (other parts from reference TRBV7-9 and TRBJ1-1): DTGVSQNPRHKITKRGQNVTFRCDPISEHNRLYWYRQTLGQGPEFLTYFQNEAQLEKSRLLSDRFSAERPKGSFSTLEIQRTEQGDSAMYLCASSRGGKNTEAFFGQGTRLTVV.